These 15 T cell receptor beta chains originate from one sample sequenced in a study of control samples from healthy donors and cancer patients (TCRdb year 2020). Receptor amplification or capture employed the immunoSEQ multiplex PCR assay. This is the immuneACCESS table as TCRdb keeps it, with only in-frame sequences that have V and J called. A part of the clones is gone; compared with another copy, unresolved V genes explain less than half, and the rest is unexplained. The sample table holds about 130,000 clones, of which around 90% were seen once. The ten largest clones represent 8.5% to 10% of the sample. Sequencing was done on a sample of blood. These receptors were taken from a man aged 18 to 29 in good health.

The V and J genes are TRBV29-1 and TRBJ1-5; 8 bases are shared with TRBD1. Germline V gene lookup returns CDR1 SQVTM and CDR2 ANQGSEA. Unmatched junction bases numbered 3, after V lost 6 bases and J lost 5 bases. The CDR3 is 12 residues long. The CDR3: CSVGTGDQPQHF. The CDR3 nucleotides read TGCAGCGTCGGGACAGGCGATCAGCCCCAGCATTTT.

The chain is built from TRBV2 and TRBJ1-1; D unresolved. From germline, CDR1 is SNHLY and CDR2 FYNNEI. The ends were cut back, 3 bases at V and 4 bases at J, with 12 bases in the middle. The CDR3 spans 14 residues. CDR3 sequence: CASSDRSRATEAFF. The CDR3 nucleotides read TGTGCCAGCAGTGATCGTTCTAGGGCCACTGAAGCTTTCTTT.

The V and J genes are TRBV5-1 and TRBJ2-7; D might be TRBD1 or TRBD2, each matching 6 bases. Trimming shortened V by 5 bases and J by 6 bases, and 15 bases separated the two germline ends. Germline lookup yields CDR1 SGHRS and CDR2 YFSETQ. The CDR3 has 13 residues. The CDR3 region is CASRFGGNGEQYF. The CDR3 bases are TGCGCCAGCAGGTTCGGGGGCAATGGCGAGCAGTACTTC.

The chain has TRBV7-9 and TRBJ2-7, with 8 bases identical to TRBD1. CDR1 is SEHNR, CDR2 FQNEAQ, per germline (reference sequence). The ends lost 6 bases at V and 7 bases at J; junction bases unmatched: 17. This CDR3 has 16 residues. DNA for the CDR3: TGTGCCAGCAGGAGAGCGACCGGGACAGGTGAAGGGGAGCAGTACTTC. It encodes CASRRATGTGEGEQYF.

Here the CDR3 DNA reads TGTGCCAGCAGCCAAGAGGGGAGGGGAAGCACAGATACGCAGTATTTT. Amino acid sequence: CASSQEGRGSTDTQYF. The chain is built from TRBV14 and TRBJ2-3, with 7 bases identical to TRBD2. The CDR3 runs 16 residues. Germline V gene lookup returns CDR1 SGHDN and CDR2 FVKESK. V gave up 0 bases and J gave up 0 bases; unmatched junction bases: 3.

The chain employs TRBV7-9 and TRBJ2-5; 7 bases are shared with TRBD1. This CDR3 has 17 amino acids. With 2 bases clipped from V and 5 bases from J, the junction kept 14 bases outside the gene matches. Germline V gene sequence: CDR1 SEHNR, CDR2 FQNEAQ (reference sequence). The CDR3 sequence is CASSLPGQLFSVETQYF. Here the CDR3 DNA reads TGTGCCAGCAGCTTACCGGGACAGTTATTTTCCGTCGAGACCCAGTACTTC. Together with reference TRBV7-9 and TRBJ2-5, the CDR3 gives the full variable domain: DTGVSQNPRHKITKRGQNVTFRCDPISEHNRLYWYRQTLGQGPEFLTYFQNEAQLEKSRLLSDRFSAERPKGSFSTLEIQRTEQGDSAMYLCASSLPGQLFSVETQYFGPGTRLLVL.

The chain joins TRBV10-2 to TRBJ2-3; TRBD1 matches 7 bases. The trim removed 10 bases at V and 0 bases at J, leaving 4 bases unmatched. The CDR3 loop spans 13 amino acids. The germline gives CDR1 WSHSY, CDR2 SAAADI. The CDR3 spells CATRDSSTDTQYF. CDR3 coding DNA: TGCGCCACCCGGGACAGTAGCACAGATACGCAGTATTTT.

The chain is built from TRBV6-6 and TRBJ2-1; 9 bases line up with TRBD1. V gave up 4 bases and J gave up 8 bases; unmatched junction bases: 3. This CDR3 region has 13 residues. Germline assignment: CDR1 MNHNY and CDR2 SVGAGI (reference sequence). This CDR3 reads CASSWDRADEQFF. The CDR3, as DNA: TGTGCCAGCAGTTGGGACAGGGCCGATGAGCAGTTCTTC.

The rearrangement uses TRBV7-2 and TRBJ1-5; 7 bases fit TRBD1. Trimming took 7 bases from V and 6 from J; bases not matched to a gene: 12. The CDR3 runs to 15 residues. Germline CDR1 and CDR2: SGHTA and FQGNSA. CDR3 residues: CASTLTGRSGQPQHF. DNA of the CDR3: TGTGCCAGCACCTTGACAGGGAGGAGCGGTCAGCCCCAGCATTTT. Together with reference TRBV7-2 and TRBJ1-5, the CDR3 gives the full variable domain: GAGVSQSPSNKVTEKGKDVELRCDPISGHTALYWYRQSLGQGLEFLIYFQGNSAPDKSGLPSDRFSAERTGGSVSTLTIQRTQQEDSAVYLCASTLTGRSGQPQHFGDGTRLSIL.

J is TRBJ1-6 and V is TRBV7-2; D uncertain. Germline CDR1 SGHTA, CDR2 FQGNSA. The CDR3 has 14 amino acids. The V and J ends lost 6 bases and 5 bases respectively, with 11 bases between them. CDR3 region: CASRNHGDNSPLHF. CDR3 DNA: TGTGCCAGCAGAAACCATGGAGATAATTCACCCCTCCACTTT.

The chain has TRBV6-1 and TRBJ2-2, with 7 bases identical to TRBD2. Germline CDR1 reads MNHNS; CDR2 reads SASEGT. J lost 4 bases, V lost 1 base, and 6 bases had no gene match. This CDR3 contains 16 residues. CDR3 region: CASSEVPAGSTGELFF. As DNA, the CDR3 is TGTGCCAGCAGTGAAGTTCCAGCGGGGAGCACCGGGGAGCTGTTTTTT.

This rearrangement joins TRBV30 to TRBJ2-6, with D hard to call. Trimming removed 4 bases from V and 2 bases from J, with 21 bases in between. The length of the CDR3 is 18 residues. Germline V gives CDR1 GTSNPN, CDR2 SVGIG (reference sequence). CDR3 loop: CAWNPRLTRVPGANVLTF. The CDR3 DNA is TGTGCCTGGAACCCCCGCTTAACCCGGGTACCTGGGGCCAACGTCCTGACTTTC.

V is TRBV3-1 (or the pseudogene TRBV3-2) and J is TRBJ1-1; tentative D call: TRBD1 (6 bases). Trimming took 1 base from V and 5 from J, leaving 20 bases between them. CDR3 length: 17 amino acids. Germline CDR1 reads LGHDT; CDR2 reads YNNKEL (reference sequence). CDR3 nucleotides: TGTGCCAGCAGCCAAGTTGGTAGTGCAGGGGTCGGAACTGAAGCTTTCTTT. Translated: CASSQVGSAGVGTEAFF.

The chain joins TRBV14 to TRBJ1-3; D call uncertain. Trimming left V 0 bases short and J 4 bases short, with 10 bases between. Germline loops: CDR1 SGHDN, CDR2 FVKESK. The CDR3 extends over 15 amino acids. The CDR3 DNA reads as TGTGCCAGCAGCCAAGATGGGCGCCTGGGAAACACCATATATTTT. Protein product: CASSQDGRLGNTIYF.

The chain couples TRBV25-1 to TRBJ2-5; D gene unclear. Trimming removed 2 bases at V and 5 bases at J, with 3 bases between. The CDR3 runs 11 residues. The germline V gene has CDR1 MGHDK and CDR2 SYGVNS. As DNA, the CDR3 is TGTGCCAGCAGTGAAGGGGAGACCCAGTACTTC. Its translation: CASSEGETQYF.